A selection of T cell receptor beta chains follows, all from one sample in a study of shared clonotypes between healthy human individuals. Clones were sequenced by immunoSEQ multiplex PCR, and TCRdb holds only the in-frame ones, with some missing. The table includes a few million clones, approximately 95% detected once. Sequencing was done on a sample of naive CD4+ T cells from PBMCs. These receptors all stem from a man younger than 30 in good health. Some clones in this sample may be carry-over from other donors' samples. Each CDR3 is given with its conserved first and last residue. The order of the fields is J gene, V gene, D gene, clone size, CDR3 protein, CDR3 DNA. D genes are given only for firm matches. Where a row states a size, it is once, few, many or the class of an expanded clone; other rows omit it.

>TRBJ1-1|TRBV28|TRBD1|-
CASSSPGGLAFF
TGTGCCAGCAGTTCCCCAGGGGGCTTGGCTTTCTTT
>TRBJ2-3|TRBV7-8|-|-
CASSKGVTDTQYF
TGTGCCAGCAGTAAGGGGGTCACAGATACGCAGTATTTT
>TRBJ1-1|TRBV9|-|-
CASSRTDTEAFF
TGTGCCAGCAGCCGGACAGACACTGAAGCTTTCTTT
>TRBJ2-1|TRBV4-1|TRBD2|-
CASSQEGTWGGPEQFF
TGCGCCAGCAGCCAAGAAGGCACTTGGGGGGGTCCTGAGCAGTTCTTC
>TRBJ2-7|TRBV2|TRBD1|-
CASSVTGGFLEQYF
TGTGCCAGCAGTGTGACAGGGGGCTTCCTCGAGCAGTACTTC
>TRBJ2-1|TRBV27|TRBD1|-
CASSAGDSYNEQFF
TGTGCCAGCAGTGCAGGGGACAGCTACAATGAGCAGTTCTTC
>TRBJ2-3|TRBV4-2|-|-
CASSRGTATNTDTQYF
TGTGCCAGCAGCCGAGGGACGGCAACGAACACAGATACGCAGTATTTT
>TRBJ1-1|TRBV10-3|TRBD1|-
CAISGQGDSSTEAFF
TGTGCCATCAGTGGACAGGGGGATTCGAGCACTGAAGCTTTCTTT
>TRBJ2-2|TRBV27|TRBD2|once
CAIRTSGTSNTGELFF
TGTGCCATCCGGACTAGCGGAACCTCGAACACCGGGGAGCTGTTTTTT
>TRBJ2-7|TRBV7-9|TRBD2|-
CASSPLAATTSQYF
TGTGCCAGCAGCCCCCTAGCGGCTACTACGTCGCAGTACTTC
>TRBJ2-7|TRBV5-1|-|once
CASSLAWGEGEQYF
TGCGCCAGCAGCTTGGCCTGGGGAGAAGGTGAGCAGTACTTC
>TRBJ2-5|TRBV23-1|-|-
CASSSGSQETQYF
TGCGCCAGCAGTAGCGGGTCCCAAGAGACCCAGTACTTC
>TRBJ2-1|TRBV7-9|TRBD1|-
CASSPQGQYNEQFF
TGTGCCAGCAGCCCGCAGGGACAGTACAATGAGCAGTTCTTC
>TRBJ2-7|TRBV4-3|-|-
CASSQGTETYEQYF
TGCGCCAGCAGCCAAGGGACAGAGACCTACGAGCAGTACTTC
>TRBJ2-7|TRBV2|-|-
CASRGGRNTYEQYF
TGTGCCAGCAGGGGAGGACGGAACACCTACGAGCAGTACTTC
>TRBJ2-3|TRBV27|-|-
CASSFQFSDTQYF
TGTGCCAGCAGTTTTCAGTTCTCCGATACGCAGTATTTT
>TRBJ1-2|TRBV19|-|few
CASSDFYGYTF
TGTGCCAGTAGCGACTTCTATGGCTACACCTTC
>TRBJ2-1|TRBV28|-|-
CASSSVRDEQFF
TGTGCCAGCAGCTCCGTTCGGGATGAGCAGTTCTTC
>TRBJ2-7|TRBV28|-|-
CASSLISGPKFF
TGTGCCAGCAGTTTAATTTCAGGGCCGAAGTTCTTC
>TRBJ1-2|TRBV7-2|-|-
CASSPGVNYGYTF
TGTGCCAGCAGCCCCGGGGTGAACTATGGCTACACCTTC
>TRBJ2-3|TRBV28|TRBD2|-
CASSLSGRAPDTQYF
TGTGCCAGCAGTTTAAGTGGGAGGGCCCCGGATACGCAGTATTTT
>TRBJ1-1|TRBV5-1|-|-
CASTPPRGAMNTEAFF
TGCGCCAGCACTCCCCCCCGGGGAGCCATGAACACTGAAGCTTTCTTT
>TRBJ2-7|TRBV2|-|-
CASSFGFSLYEQYF
TGTGCCAGCAGCTTTGGTTTCTCCCTCTACGAGCAGTACTTC
>TRBJ1-6|TRBV5-4|TRBD1|-
CASSLGRTGINSPLHF
TGTGCCAGCAGCCTCGGGAGGACAGGAATAAATTCACCCCTCCACTTT
>TRBJ1-4|TRBV6-6|-|once
CASSLGGLNEKLFF
TGTGCCAGCAGCCTGGGGGGCCTAAATGAAAAACTGTTTTTT
>TRBJ2-2|TRBV19|-|-
CASSRDTLTGELFF
TGTGCCAGTAGTCGCGACACCCTCACCGGGGAGCTGTTTTTT
>TRBJ2-7|TRBV7-6|-|-
CASSLGVGYEQYF
TGTGCCAGCAGCTTAGGGGTGGGGTACGAGCAGTACTTC
>TRBJ2-7|TRBV5-1|TRBD1|-
CASSLAPGAGQGAYEQYF
TGCGCCAGCAGCTTGGCCCCGGGTGCAGGACAGGGTGCCTACGAGCAGTACTTC
>TRBJ2-2|TRBV5-4|-|-
CASSWGANTGELFF
TGTGCCAGCAGCTGGGGGGCGAACACCGGGGAGCTGTTTTTT
>TRBJ2-3|TRBV5-1|TRBD2|-
CASSLGGSADTQYF
TGCGCCAGCAGCTTGGGCGGGAGTGCAGATACGCAGTATTTT
>TRBJ2-5|TRBV6-1|TRBD2|-
CASSELAGGPKTQYF
TGTGCCAGCAGTGAACTAGCGGGAGGTCCCAAGACCCAGTACTTC
>TRBJ2-7|TRBV5-1|-|-
CASSLDGWAYEQYF
TGCGCCAGCAGCTTGGACGGGTGGGCCTACGAGCAGTACTTC
>TRBJ2-2|TRBV5-1|-|-
CASSKGPMNTGELFF
TGCGCCAGCAGCAAGGGACCGATGAACACCGGGGAGCTGTTTTTT
>TRBJ2-1|TRBV6-5|-|-
CASSLIGPPYNEQFF
TGTGCCAGCAGCCTAATAGGCCCACCCTACAATGAGCAGTTCTTC
>TRBJ1-2|TRBV29-1|-|-
CSAAWGDYGYTF
TGCAGCGCCGCCTGGGGGGACTATGGCTACACCTTC
>TRBJ1-1|TRBV27|TRBD1|-
CASSAHRGNTEAFF
TGTGCCAGCAGCGCCCACAGGGGTAACACTGAAGCTTTCTTT
>TRBJ2-1|TRBV7-2|TRBD2|-
CASSLAHSGTSNYEQFF
TGTGCCAGCAGCTTAGCCCACTCCGGGACTAGCAACTATGAGCAGTTCTTC
>TRBJ2-1|TRBV14|TRBD2|-
CASSQYRGGYNEQQFF
TGTGCCAGCAGCCAATACCGCGGGGGGTACAATGAGCAGCAGTTCTTC